The sequence of this T cell receptor (beta chain) was determined in a study of blood T cell repertoires in COVID-19. Authors' methods: Reference gene primer amplification gave nucleated cell count estimates. Using immunoSEQ multiplex PCR, the repertoire was profiled, and TCRdb retains in-frame clones only, with some absent. V and J calls and clone size are as listed in that table; D and trimming were resolved from the DNA. The repertoire holds approximately 190,000 clones, with nearly 90% as singletons. Unmatched junction bases numbered 9, after V lost 4 bases and J lost 2 bases. The CDR3 contains 16 residues. Germline lookup yields CDR1 MGHDK and CDR2 SYGVNS.

The rearrangement links TRBV25-1 to TRBJ2-3; 7 bases agree with TRBD1. This clonotype was obtained from a woman aged 35 to 49 who had recovered from COVID-19. Material: peripheral blood. CDR3 loop: CASSAVTGSDTDTQYF. The CDR3, as DNA: TGTGCCAGCAGTGCCGTGACAGGGTCTGACACAGATACGCAGTATTTT.